This T cell receptor (beta chain) was recovered during a study of early T cells in non-severe SARS-CoV-2 infection. The overall study: Sequenced bulk RNA came from whole blood that was unsorted, and chains were unpaired. Findings and limits, study-wide: Matches to VDJdb favored anti-spike CD8 responses and missed private and CD4 specificities.

Individual cDNA molecules received unique molecular identifiers. TCRdb independently ran MiXCR on the 5' RACE reads; one entry per CDR3 protein. Of 30,000 to 40,000 distinct CDR3 sequences in the sample, 9% to 9.5% were seen once. This clonotype was picked up many times. Its antigen is as yet unknown. Sequenced input: whole blood. The TCR was taken from an adult who was a healthcare worker with PCR-confirmed SARS-CoV-2 infection or an uninfected control (not recorded which).

CDR3 protein: CASSPSGGASQETQYF. Written as DNA, the CDR3 is TGCGCCAGCAGCCCTAGCGGGGGGGCCTCCCAAGAGACCCAGTACTTC. This chain links TRBV5-1 with TRBJ2-5; 12 bases match TRBD2. The CDR3 runs to 16 residues. V lost 4 bases to trimming and J lost 1 base; unmatched junction nucleotides: 5. The germline V gene has CDR1 SGHRS and CDR2 YFSETQ.